Below are 23 T cell receptor beta chains sequenced from a single sample in a study of Ad26.COV2.S vaccination and SARS-CoV-2 variants. TCRdb's table, derived via immunoSEQ multiplex PCR, lists solely in-frame clones and lacks some. The table has around 340,000 clones, about 86% seen once; the top ten hold around a tenth. Treatment specified: roughly 20 received Ad26.COV2.S at low or high dose, single or two shots; roughly five received placebo; per-sample allocation not given. Repertoires come from day 63 after the first vaccine or placebo injection. The sequenced sample was peripheral blood, obtained in a trial of Ad26.COV2.S vaccine versus placebo. Every receptor here comes from a person between 18 and 60 years old who received the Ad26.COV2.S COVID-19 vaccine or a placebo.

In its sample, this clone was seen a few times. This chain joins TRBV28 and TRBJ1-2; D possibly corresponds to TRBD1 (5 bases). Trimming removed 6 bases at V and 3 bases at J, with 11 bases between. The CDR3 consists of 13 residues. Germline assignment: CDR1 MDHEN and CDR2 SYDVKM. CDR3 nucleotides: TGTGCCAGCAGCAACCTGGGGGACTATGGCTACACCTTC. This encodes CASSNLGDYGYTF.

This rearrangement joins TRBV12-1 to TRBJ2-1. TRBV12-1 is noted as a pseudogene. The CDR3 totals 11 residues. This CDR3 is CASSFENEQFF. CDR3 bases: TGTGCCAGCAGCTTTGAGAATGAGCAGTTCTTC.

This clone was seen a handful of times. The chain employs TRBV30 and TRBJ2-7; no clear D. Trimming removed 7 bases from V and 3 bases from J, with 13 bases in between. The CDR3 has 12 residues. The germline CDR1 and CDR2 sequences are GTSNPN and SVGIG (reference sequence). CDR3 in amino acids: CASATLSYEQYF. DNA of the CDR3: TGTGCCTCAGCGACGTTGAGCTACGAGCAGTACTTC.

The CDR3 DNA sequence: TGTGCCAGCAGTAGACCGGGACAGGAGTACAATGAGCAGTTCTTC. Translation: CASSRPGQEYNEQFF. This chain uses TRBV27 with TRBJ2-1; 8 nucleotides align to TRBD1. The CDR3 is made up of 15 amino acids. Losses at the gene ends were 5 bases for V and 4 bases for J; bases not matched to a gene: 7. CDR1 and CDR2 from the germline V gene are MNHEY and SMNVEV (reference sequence).

The genes are TRBV19 and TRBJ2-2; D gene ambiguous. Between the trimmed V and J ends, which lost 5 bases and 3 bases, there was a span of 13 bases. This CDR3 region has 15 residues. CDR1 and CDR2 (germline): LNHDA, SQIVND (reference sequence). The DNA for the CDR3 is TGTGCCAGTAGTCCACTCTATCTAGACACCGGGGAGCTGTTTTTT. This codes for CASSPLYLDTGELFF.

This chain links TRBV20-1 with TRBJ2-7; D gene unclear. V shed 0 bases and J shed 2 bases, with 2 bases lying between them. The CDR3 runs to 11 residues. Germline V lookup: CDR1 DFQATT, CDR2 SNEGSKA (reference sequence). The DNA of the CDR3 is TGCAGTGCTAGAGACGCCTACGAGCAGTACTTC. As protein: CSARDAYEQYF.

V is TRBV5-8 and J is TRBJ2-5; 9 bases agree with TRBD1. The CDR3 totals 14 residues. Per the germline V gene, CDR1 is SGHTS and CDR2 is YDEGEE. V was pared by 4 bases and J by 2 bases, with 3 bases of the junction left unmatched. CDR3 coding DNA: TGTGCCAGCAGCACGGGACAGGGTCAAGAGACCCAGTACTTC. This translates into CASSTGQGQETQYF.

The table lists this clone with a count of one. The J gene is TRBJ2-1, the V gene TRBV28, with 11 bases aligning to TRBD1. With 4 bases clipped from V and 10 bases from J, the junction kept 9 bases outside the gene matches. Germline CDR1 MDHEN, CDR2 SYDVKM. The CDR3 spans 15 residues. CDR3 in amino acids: CASSSLGQGAREQFF. The CDR3 nucleotides read TGTGCCAGCAGTTCACTAGGACAGGGGGCTCGGGAGCAGTTCTTC. Using reference TRBV28 and TRBJ2-1 for the parts outside the CDR3, the full variable domain is DVKVTQSSRYLVKRTGEKVFLECVQDMDHENMFWYRQDPGLGLRLIYFSYDVKMKEKGDIPEGYSVSREKKERFSLILESASTNQTSMYLCASSSLGQGAREQFFGPGTRLTVL.

This rearrangement joins TRBV28 to TRBJ2-7, with D unclear. The ends were cut back, 3 bases at V and 5 bases at J, with 8 bases in the middle. Germline V CDR1 and CDR2: MDHEN, SYDVKM. The CDR3 is made up of 12 amino acids. The CDR3 reads CASSFKSHEQYF. The CDR3, as DNA: TGTGCCAGCAGTTTCAAGTCTCACGAGCAGTACTTC.

Comment on this clone: A much larger clonotype is one base distant, so this may be a read error. The chain combines TRBV18 with TRBJ1-1; D unclear. The germline gives CDR1 KGHSH, CDR2 LQKENI. Deletions cut 4 bases from V and 0 bases from J, with 3 bases between. This CDR3 has 12 residues. The CDR3 DNA sequence: TGTGCCAGCTCACGAGTGAACACTGAAGCTTTCTTT. Translating gives CASSRVNTEAFF.

The J gene is TRBJ2-2, the V gene TRBV11-2; 7 nucleotides line up with TRBD2. This CDR3 is 17 amino acids long. Germline-derived CDR1 and CDR2 are SGHAT and FQNNGV. With 6 bases clipped from V and 3 bases from J, the junction kept 13 bases outside the gene matches. CDR3 bases: TGTGCCAGCAGACTCCCCGGGGCGGGAGAACACACCGGGGAGCTGTTTTTT. Protein: CASRLPGAGEHTGELFF.

V usage is TRBV5-8 and J usage is TRBJ2-3; no firm D call. Per germline, CDR1 SGHTS and CDR2 YDEGEE. Trimming stripped 0 bases from V and 0 bases from J, with 5 bases between. This CDR3 has 14 amino acids. The CDR3 bases are TGTGCCAGCAGCTTGGGGAGTAGCACAGATACGCAGTATTTT. This gives the protein CASSLGSSTDTQYF.

The chain uses TRBV27 and TRBJ1-1; D ambiguous. The V end lost 8 bases, the J end lost 0 bases, and 7 bases lay between the germline ends. The CDR3 runs 12 residues. In germline, CDR1 is MNHEY, CDR2 SMNVEV (reference sequence). This chain's CDR3 is CASGRVNTEAFF. The CDR3 nucleotides are TGTGCCAGCGGACGGGTGAACACTGAAGCTTTCTTT.

This clone has just one count. The chain has TRBV7-2 and TRBJ2-5, with D perhaps TRBD2 (5 bases). CDR3 length: 13 amino acids. Looked up from germline, CDR1 is SGHTA and CDR2 is FQGNSA. Trimming took off 5 bases at V and 5 bases at J, with 12 bases between the two ends. CDR3: CASSRRERETQYF. CDR3 in DNA: TGTGCCAGCAGCCGACGGGAAAGGGAGACCCAGTACTTC.

The chain is built from TRBV6-2 or TRBV6-3 and TRBJ2-7; D uncertain. CDR1 MNHEY and CDR2 SVGEGT come from the germline V gene. Trimming removed 2 bases at V and 1 base at J, with 9 bases between. The CDR3 extends over 14 amino acids. CDR3 nucleotide sequence: TGTGCCAGCAGTTACCAGTTACCGTCCTACGAGCAGTACTTC. As protein: CASSYQLPSYEQYF.

This clone was observed once. The chain recombines TRBV2 with TRBJ2-7; 13 nucleotides agree with TRBD2. Germline lookup yields CDR1 SNHLY and CDR2 FYNNEI. This CDR3 spans 15 amino acids. Germline trimming cut 3 bases from V and 7 bases from J; bases unmatched to any gene: 6. This chain's CDR3 is CASSEQGTSGTEQYF. The CDR3 nucleotides are TGTGCCAGCAGTGAGCAGGGGACTAGCGGGACGGAGCAGTACTTC.

The chain couples TRBV7-3 to TRBJ2-3, with 8 bases identical to TRBD1. Germline CDR1 reads SGHTA; CDR2 reads FQGTGA. V lost 3 bases to trimming and J lost 1 base; unmatched junction nucleotides: 3. The CDR3 loop spans 15 amino acids. CDR3 sequence: CASSFMTGGTDTQYF. DNA of the CDR3: TGTGCCAGCAGCTTCATGACAGGGGGCACAGATACGCAGTATTTT.

The chain's CDR3 is CASSRAGPNEQYF. CDR3 nucleotides: TGTGCCAGCAGCCGGGCGGGGCCTAACGAGCAGTACTTC. The chain couples TRBV7-2 to TRBJ2-7; D is possibly TRBD2 (6 bases). V shed 5 bases and J shed 5 bases, with 13 bases lying between them. The germline V gene encodes CDR1 SGHTA and CDR2 FQGNSA. The CDR3 consists of 13 residues.

This chain joins TRBV5-6 and TRBJ1-4; D is possibly TRBD1 (5 bases). CDR1 and CDR2 (germline): SGHDT, YYEEEE. Deletions cut 6 bases from V and 2 bases from J, with 14 bases between. The CDR3 is 15 amino acids. In DNA, the CDR3 is TGTGCCAGCAACCCTGCAGGGCCGACTAATGAAAAACTGTTTTTT. This sequence encodes CASNPAGPTNEKLFF.

The chain recombines TRBV29-1 with TRBJ2-3; D is unclear. The CDR3 has 14 amino acids. Trimming left V 1 base short and J 1 base short, with 9 bases between. The germline CDR1 and CDR2 sequences are SQVTM and ANQGSEA. The CDR3 region is CSVEGGSRTDTQYF. CDR3 coding DNA: TGCAGCGTTGAAGGGGGTTCACGCACAGATACGCAGTATTTT.

This rearrangement joins TRBV14 to TRBJ2-3; D gene unclear. The CDR3 consists of 13 residues. The V gene lost 7 bases and the J gene lost 6 bases, with 14 bases spanning the gap. Germline V lookup: CDR1 SGHDN, CDR2 FVKESK. DNA of the CDR3: TGTGCCAGCACCGTGGGCCCTGGGGATACGCAGTATTTT. It translates to CASTVGPGDTQYF. The variable domain in full, completed from reference TRBV14 and TRBJ2-3, reads EAGVTQFPSHSVIEKGQTVTLRCDPISGHDNLYWYRRVMGKEIKFLLHFVKESKQDESGMPNNRFLAERTGGTYSTLKVQPAELEDSGVYFCASTVGPGDTQYFGPGTRLTVL.

The rearrangement uses TRBV10-3 and TRBJ2-3; D is possibly TRBD1 (5 bases). The CDR3 contains 15 residues. CDR1 and CDR2 (germline): ENHRY, SYGVKD. V dropped 3 bases and J dropped 1 base, with 11 bases sitting between them. CDR3: CAISDSARGTDTQYF. The CDR3 coding sequence is TGTGCCATCAGTGATTCGGCCAGGGGCACAGATACGCAGTATTTT.

The V call is TRBV28, the J call TRBJ2-7; 7 bases align to TRBD1. The junction had 5 bases not matched to a gene; V was cut back by 5 bases and J by 1 base. Germline values: CDR1 MDHEN, CDR2 SYDVKM. The CDR3 spans 14 residues. Here the CDR3 reads CASSRQGESYEQYF. In DNA form, the CDR3 reads TGTGCCAGCAGTCGACAGGGAGAATCCTACGAGCAGTACTTC. Full variable domain (rest looked up from reference TRBV28 and TRBJ2-7): DVKVTQSSRYLVKRTGEKVFLECVQDMDHENMFWYRQDPGLGLRLIYFSYDVKMKEKGDIPEGYSVSREKKERFSLILESASTNQTSMYLCASSRQGESYEQYFGPGTRLTVT.